Each of the 5 T cell receptor beta chains below was sequenced from the same sample in a study of blood T cell repertoires in COVID-19. Some clones are missing from TCRdb's copy, which holds only in-frame ones; the method was immunoSEQ multiplex PCR. The sample lists approximately 340,000 clones; about nine tenths were seen once. Input material: peripheral blood. The source is a man aged 30-40 years with COVID-19, enrolled during active disease.

The chain employs TRBV19 and TRBJ1-5, with unresolved D. The V and J ends lost 2 bases and 8 bases respectively, with 7 bases between them. Germline values: CDR1 LNHDA, CDR2 SQIVND (reference sequence). CDR3 length: 12 residues. CDR3 amino acids: CASSISGKPQHF. CDR3 nucleotides: TGTGCCAGTAGTATATCCGGGAAGCCCCAGCATTTT.

This clone was counted a few times. The chain is built from TRBV30 and TRBJ1-1, with D unresolved. Germline-derived CDR1 and CDR2 are GTSNPN and SVGIG (reference sequence). The CDR3 length is 16 residues. V dropped 1 base and J dropped 0 bases, with 15 bases sitting between them. The CDR3 nucleotides are TGTGCCTGGAGTGCTAGGAGGACGGGAGTGAACACTGAAGCTTTCTTT. This gives the protein CAWSARRTGVNTEAFF.

CDR3 in amino acids: CASSLSGTSGGVDEQFF. As DNA, the CDR3 is TGTGCCAGCAGTTTATCCGGGACTAGCGGGGGGGTTGATGAGCAGTTCTTC. V is TRBV27 and J is TRBJ2-1; 16 bases agree with TRBD2. The CDR3 length is 17 residues. CDR1 MNHEY and CDR2 SMNVEV come from the germline V gene (reference sequence). V gave up 0 bases and J gave up 8 bases; unmatched junction bases: 4.

V gene TRBV19 combines with J gene TRBJ1-5, with D possibly matching TRBD1 (6 bases). The germline gives CDR1 LNHDA, CDR2 SQIVND (reference sequence). V was trimmed by 6 bases and J by 5 bases, leaving 17 bases between them. The CDR3 has 15 amino acids. As DNA, the CDR3 is TGTGCCAGTAGACCCCATTCAGGGGTGGATCAGCCCCAGCATTTT. Protein: CASRPHSGVDQPQHF.

The chain employs TRBV3-1 (or the pseudogene TRBV3-2) and TRBJ2-7; 7 bases are a match to TRBD2. Per the germline V gene, CDR1 is LGHDT and CDR2 is YNNKEL (reference sequence). CDR3 length: 18 amino acids. V trimming: 1 base; J trimming: 0 bases; junction bases outside the gene matches: 12. The CDR3, as DNA: TGTGCCAGCAGCCAAGGTCCGGGGGGAGACTACCTCTCCTACGAGCAGTACTTC. Translated: CASSQGPGGDYLSYEQYF.